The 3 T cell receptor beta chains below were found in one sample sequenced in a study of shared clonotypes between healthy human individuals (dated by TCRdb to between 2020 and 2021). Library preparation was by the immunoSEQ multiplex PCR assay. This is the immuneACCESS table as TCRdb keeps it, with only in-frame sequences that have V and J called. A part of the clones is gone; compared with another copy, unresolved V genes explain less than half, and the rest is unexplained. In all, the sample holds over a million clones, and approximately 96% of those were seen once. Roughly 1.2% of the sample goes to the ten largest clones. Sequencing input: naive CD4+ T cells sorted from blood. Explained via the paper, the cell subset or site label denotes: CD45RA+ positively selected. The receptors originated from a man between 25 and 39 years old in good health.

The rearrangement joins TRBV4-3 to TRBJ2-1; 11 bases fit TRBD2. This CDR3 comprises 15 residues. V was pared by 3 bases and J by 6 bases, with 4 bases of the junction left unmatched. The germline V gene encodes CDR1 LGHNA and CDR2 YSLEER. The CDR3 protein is CASSQEGLAVNEQFF. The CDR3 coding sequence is TGCGCCAGCAGCCAGGAGGGACTAGCGGTCAATGAGCAGTTCTTC.

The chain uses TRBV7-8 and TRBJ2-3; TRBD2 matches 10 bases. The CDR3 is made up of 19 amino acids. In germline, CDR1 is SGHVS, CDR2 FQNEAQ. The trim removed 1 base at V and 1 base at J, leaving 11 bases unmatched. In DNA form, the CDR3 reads TGTGCCAGCAGCTTAGTGGCGCTAGCGGGAGATTGGGGCACAGATACGCAGTATTTT. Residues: CASSLVALAGDWGTDTQYF.

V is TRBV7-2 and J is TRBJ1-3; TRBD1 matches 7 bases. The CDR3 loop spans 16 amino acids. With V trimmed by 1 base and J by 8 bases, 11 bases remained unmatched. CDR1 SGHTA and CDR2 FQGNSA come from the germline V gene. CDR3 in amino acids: CASSLGDRVKRDTIYF. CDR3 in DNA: TGTGCCAGCAGCTTAGGCGACAGGGTTAAAAGAGACACCATATATTTT.